These T cell receptor beta chains were read from a single sample in a study of control samples from healthy donors and cancer patients. Assay used: immunoSEQ multiplex PCR; TCRdb lists only in-frame clones, some missing. The sample lists hundreds of thousands of clones, 82% seen once, with about an eighth in the top ten. Sequenced sample: PBMCs. The origin of the receptors is a woman aged 60-75 years with lung cancer. CDR3s include the opening cysteine and the closing phenylalanine or tryptophan. The order of the fields is D gene, V gene, J gene, clone size, CDR3 protein, CDR3 DNA. A D gene is named only where the DNA matches it firmly. Only part of the rows carry a size: once, few, many, or a class if the clone is expanded.

>-|TRBV6-5|TRBJ2-5|-
CASNRQAEETQYF
TGTGCCAGCAATCGGCAGGCCGAAGAGACCCAGTACTTC
>TRBD1|TRBV7-9|TRBJ1-5|-
CASSPDRARNQPQHF
TGTGCCAGCAGCCCGGACAGGGCCCGCAATCAGCCCCAGCATTTT
>-|TRBV30|TRBJ1-4|-
CAWRTGLGHLNEKLFF
TGTGCCTGGAGAACTGGACTTGGACATCTTAATGAAAAACTGTTTTTT
>TRBD2|TRBV19|TRBJ2-1|-
CASSIEGGSISYNEQFF
TGTGCCAGTAGTATAGAAGGCGGGAGTATCTCCTACAATGAGCAGTTCTTC
>TRBD1|TRBV5-6|TRBJ1-6|-
CASSLMTGDGSPLHF
TGTGCCAGCAGCTTGATGACAGGGGACGGTTCACCCCTCCACTTT
>-|TRBV28|TRBJ2-5|-
CASSSLRSFGQETQYF
TGTGCCAGCAGCTCCCTTAGGTCCTTTGGCCAAGAGACCCAGTACTTC
>-|TRBV3-1/TRBV3-2|TRBJ1-1|-
CASSLWGEVMNTEAFF
TGTGCCAGCAGCCTTTGGGGAGAGGTGATGAACACTGAAGCTTTCTTT
>TRBD1|TRBV7-2|TRBJ1-5|-
CASSSTGTGGIQPQHF
TGTGCCAGCAGCTCTACCGGGACAGGGGGAATTCAGCCCCAGCATTTT
>-|TRBV18|TRBJ2-1|few
CASSSQGTYNEQFF
TGTGCAAGCTCATCACAGGGTACCTACAATGAGCAGTTCTTC
>-|TRBV9|TRBJ1-5|-
CASKRGARSNQPQHF
TGTGCCAGCAAGCGGGGGGCGCGTAGCAATCAGCCCCAGCATTTT
>TRBD1|TRBV15|TRBJ1-1|once
CATRKGQGLPEAFF
TGTGCCACCAGAAAGGGACAGGGCCTCCCTGAAGCTTTCTTT
>TRBD1|TRBV2|TRBJ1-3|-
CASSGRGTGFSVSGNTIYF
TGTGCCAGCAGTGGCCGTGGGACAGGCTTTTCCGTCTCTGGAAACACCATATATTTT
>-|TRBV27|TRBJ1-2|-
CASKSHSAGPVSYTF
TGTGCCAGCAAGAGCCACAGCGCGGGTCCGGTTTCCTACACCTTC
>TRBD2|TRBV11-2|TRBJ2-1|-
CASSQASGSMDEQFF
TGTGCCAGCAGCCAAGCTAGCGGGAGCATGGATGAGCAGTTCTTC
>-|TRBV6-1|TRBJ1-4|-
CASSEAATNEKLFF
TGTGCCAGCAGTGAAGCAGCAACTAATGAAAAACTGTTTTTT
>-|TRBV5-1|TRBJ2-3|once
CASSDPQSTDTQYF
TGCGCCAGCAGCGATCCCCAGAGCACAGATACGCAGTATTTT
>TRBD1|TRBV5-1|TRBJ2-2|-
CASSLFQGDDGELFF
TGCGCCAGCAGCTTGTTCCAGGGGGATGACGGGGAGCTGTTTTTT
>-|TRBV19|TRBJ2-2|-
CASSIKSGTGELFF
TGTGCCAGTAGTATAAAATCAGGGACCGGGGAGCTGTTTTTT
>-|TRBV5-1|TRBJ2-3|-
CASSLTGPDTQYF
TGCGCCAGCAGCTTGACGGGCCCAGATACGCAGTATTTT
>-|TRBV2|TRBJ1-4|-
CASSRDLNEKLFF
TGTGCCAGCAGCAGGGATCTTAATGAAAAACTGTTTTTT
>-|TRBV10-3|TRBJ1-1|once
CAISEGGGRTEAFF
TGTGCCATCAGTGAGGGGGGGGGTCGTACTGAAGCTTTCTTT
>TRBD2|TRBV11-3|TRBJ2-3|-
CASSLGGLAGGLNTDTQYF
TGTGCCAGCAGCTTAGGAGGACTAGCGGGGGGGCTGAACACAGATACGCAGTATTTT
>TRBD1|TRBV5-1|TRBJ1-1|-
CASRRTGMNTEAFF
TGCGCCAGCAGGAGGACAGGGATGAACACTGAAGCTTTCTTT
>-|TRBV5-1|TRBJ1-1|-
CASSLGWTPEAFF
TGCGCCAGCAGCTTGGGGTGGACCCCTGAAGCTTTCTTT
>-|TRBV18|TRBJ2-5|few
CASSRRGAAGETQYF
TGTGCCAGCTCTCGACGGGGCGCCGCCGGGGAGACCCAGTACTTC
>-|TRBV28|TRBJ2-5|-
CASKPSPRAGWGETQYF
TGTGCCAGCAAACCCTCACCCCGCGCGGGATGGGGAGAGACCCAGTACTTC
>-|TRBV24-1|TRBJ1-5|-
CATSGTGNQPQHF
TGTGCCACCAGTGGGACAGGCAATCAGCCCCAGCATTTT
>-|TRBV10-1|TRBJ2-5|-
CASSGLRPGGRQETQYF
TGCGCCAGCAGTGGTCTCCGTCCGGGGGGCCGACAAGAGACCCAGTACTTC
>-|TRBV5-1|TRBJ1-2|-
CASSPYLRQDGYTF
TGCGCCAGCAGCCCCTATCTTCGACAGGACGGCTACACCTTC
>-|TRBV7-3|TRBJ2-1|-
CASSFVASEQFF
TGTGCCAGCAGCTTCGTAGCGAGTGAGCAGTTCTTC
>-|TRBV2|TRBJ2-4|-
CASRLSRVEVKNIQYF
TGTGCCAGCAGACTATCCAGGGTTGAGGTCAAAAACATTCAGTACTTC
>TRBD2|TRBV27|TRBJ2-1|-
CASSLRGGSYNEQFF
TGTGCCAGCAGTTTACGGGGGGGCTCCTACAATGAGCAGTTCTTC
>-|TRBV12-5|TRBJ2-7|-
CASGLAGLGSTVSYEQYF
TGTGCTAGTGGTTTAGCAGGGTTAGGCAGTACCGTCTCCTACGAGCAGTACTTC
>-|TRBV7-3|TRBJ2-7|-
CASSLTGQPSYEQYF
TGTGCCAGCAGCTTAACCGGACAGCCATCCTACGAGCAGTACTTC
>TRBD1|TRBV2|TRBJ2-1|-
CASTEGQVSYNEQFF
TGTGCCAGCACCGAGGGACAGGTCTCCTACAATGAGCAGTTCTTC
>TRBD2|TRBV3-1/TRBV3-2|TRBJ2-5|once
CASSQGAGGSGWGKTQYF
TGTGCCAGCAGCCAAGGGGCGGGGGGGTCCGGTTGGGGAAAGACCCAGTACTTC
>-|TRBV30|TRBJ1-2|once
CAWSHLQGFVYGYTF
TGTGCCTGGAGCCATCTACAGGGATTCGTCTATGGCTACACCTTC
>TRBD1|TRBV3-1/TRBV3-2|TRBJ1-2|-
CASSDRQGNYGYTF
TGTGCCAGCAGCGATAGACAGGGAAACTATGGCTACACCTTC
>TRBD1|TRBV3-1/TRBV3-2|TRBJ2-1|-
CASSQVTGAYNEQFF
TGTGCCAGCAGCCAAGTTACAGGGGCTTACAATGAGCAGTTCTTC
>TRBD2|TRBV5-1|TRBJ2-3|-
CASSLPLAGADTQYF
TGCGCCAGCAGCTTACCTCTAGCGGGAGCAGATACGCAGTATTTT
>TRBD2|TRBV24-1|TRBJ2-7|-
CATAGTSGYEQYF
TGTGCCACCGCCGGGACTAGCGGATACGAGCAGTACTTC
>-|TRBV12-3/TRBV12-4|TRBJ1-6|-
CAIRRQEYSPLHF
TGTGCCATCCGCAGGCAGGAGTATTCACCCCTCCACTTT
>TRBD1|TRBV6-5|TRBJ2-1|-
CASSYSAGGYNEQFF
TGTGCCAGCAGTTACAGCGCAGGGGGATACAATGAGCAGTTCTTC
>-|TRBV7-3|TRBJ1-1|-
CASSLMGGYGTEAFF
TGTGCCAGCAGCTTAATGGGGGGGTATGGCACTGAAGCTTTCTTT
>-|TRBV2|TRBJ1-3|-
CASSGQRYSGNTIYF
TGTGCCAGCAGTGGCCAAAGGTACTCTGGAAACACCATATATTTT
>TRBD2|TRBV5-1|TRBJ2-3|few
CASSLDAGGTDTQYF
TGCGCCAGCAGCTTGGACGCGGGGGGCACAGATACGCAGTATTTT
>-|TRBV27|TRBJ1-5|-
CASSLQGNQPQHF
TGTGCCAGCAGTTTACAGGGGAATCAGCCCCAGCATTTT
>-|TRBV7-9|TRBJ1-1|-
CASSPFGAGNTEAFF
TGTGCCAGCAGCCCGTTCGGGGCGGGAAACACTGAAGCTTTCTTT
>-|TRBV19|TRBJ2-3|-
CASSMRAAKTDTQYF
TGTGCCAGTAGTATGCGGGCAGCGAAGACAGATACGCAGTATTTT
>TRBD1|TRBV5-4|TRBJ2-7|-
CASSPGGRGHGYEQYF
TGTGCCAGCAGCCCCGGAGGCAGGGGGCATGGATACGAGCAGTACTTC
>-|TRBV15|TRBJ1-5|-
CATSYTGFQQPQHF
TGTGCCACCAGTTATACAGGGTTTCAACAGCCCCAGCATTTT